A single sample is the source of the 24 T cell receptor beta chains below, sequenced in a study of radiotherapy plus CTLA-4 blockade in lung cancer. Libraries were prepared by immunoSEQ multiplex PCR; TCRdb keeps only in-frame clonotypes and omits some of them. The table lists about 51,000 clones, about 76% of them singletons, with approximately 9% in the top ten. Here the sequenced sample was peripheral blood, taken from a patient treated with radiotherapy plus ipilimumab. The origin of the receptors is a human donor with non-small cell lung cancer who had a complete response to radiotherapy plus ipilimumab.

This chain uses TRBV30 with TRBJ1-3, with D possibly matching TRBD1 (5 bases). The V end lost 2 bases, the J end lost 3 bases, and 11 bases lay between the germline ends. The CDR3 length is 14 residues. Per the germline V gene, CDR1 is GTSNPN and CDR2 is SVGIG (reference sequence). CDR3 loop: CAWSPGGDGNTIYF. CDR3 in DNA: TGTGCCTGGAGTCCGGGAGGGGATGGAAACACCATATATTTT.

This rearrangement joins TRBV5-1 to TRBJ2-5, with D hard to call. The V and J ends lost 4 bases and 0 bases respectively, with 13 bases between them. CDR1 is SGHRS and CDR2 is YFSETQ in the germline V gene. The CDR3 length is 15 residues. CDR3 DNA: TGCGCCAGCAGCCCCCGATCACAATACCAAGAGACCCAGTACTTC. It codes for CASSPRSQYQETQYF.

The rearrangement uses TRBV7-9 and TRBJ2-1; 10 nucleotides align to TRBD1. This CDR3 comprises 16 residues. From germline, CDR1 is SEHNR and CDR2 FQNEAQ (reference sequence). The V segment lost 5 bases and the J segment 5 bases; nucleotides outside the gene matches: 9. The CDR3: CASSQRPGQGNNEQFF. The CDR3 DNA follows: TGTGCCAGCAGCCAGAGGCCGGGACAGGGGAACAATGAGCAGTTCTTC.

The chain has TRBV19 and TRBJ2-2; 11 bases fit TRBD2. With V trimmed by 7 bases and J by 6 bases, 13 bases remained unmatched. This CDR3 has 17 amino acids. Germline values: CDR1 LNHDA, CDR2 SQIVND (reference sequence). CDR3 nucleotides: TGTGCCAGTATAAGGCGGATAGCGGGAGGGTACCCCGGGGAGCTGTTTTTT. Translating it yields CASIRRIAGGYPGELFF. Full variable domain (remainder filled in from reference TRBV19 and TRBJ2-2): DGGITQSPKYLFRKEGQNVTLSCEQNLNHDAMYWYRQDPGQGLRLIYYSQIVNDFQKGDIAEGYSVSREKKESFPLTVTSAQKNPTAFYLCASIRRIAGGYPGELFFGEGSRLTVL.

The chain is built from TRBV7-2 and TRBJ2-3; 12 positions agree with TRBD2. CDR3 size: 16 residues. The germline gives CDR1 SGHTA, CDR2 FQGNSA. V shed 5 bases, J shed 5 bases, and the junction held 8 bases outside the gene matches. The CDR3 is CASSRASGRAKDTQYF. CDR3 DNA: TGTGCCAGCAGCCGGGCTAGCGGGAGGGCCAAAGATACGCAGTATTTT.

The rearrangement uses TRBV29-1 and TRBJ2-7, with 9 bases aligning to TRBD2. Trimming at V came to 6 bases and at J to 6 bases, leaving 6 bases not matched to a gene. The CDR3 spans 12 residues. Looked up from germline, CDR1 is SQVTM and CDR2 is ANQGSEA. In DNA form, the CDR3 reads TGCAGCGTCGTAGCGGGAGAAGGCGAGCAGTACGTC. Translation: CSVVAGEGEQYV.

The chain joins TRBV28 to TRBJ1-1; D is undetermined. Germline CDR1 and CDR2: MDHEN and SYDVKM. V was cut by 5 bases and J by 5 bases, with 6 bases left in between. CDR3 size: 11 residues. In DNA form, the CDR3 reads TGTGCCAGCAGTGTCCCTACTGAAGCTTTCTTT. This gives the protein CASSVPTEAFF. Together with reference TRBV28 and TRBJ1-1, the CDR3 gives the full variable domain: DVKVTQSSRYLVKRTGEKVFLECVQDMDHENMFWYRQDPGLGLRLIYFSYDVKMKEKGDIPEGYSVSREKKERFSLILESASTNQTSMYLCASSVPTEAFFGQGTRLTVV.

This clone has more than one count but fewer than ten. The chain carries TRBV2 and TRBJ1-5, with TRBD1 as a possible D gene (6 bases). This CDR3 is built from 15 residues. Germline values: CDR1 SNHLY, CDR2 FYNNEI. The V end was cut by 6 bases, the J end by 4 bases, with 16 bases between. The CDR3 DNA follows: TGTGCCAGCAGCGTTAGACAGGCAAAAAATCAGCCCCAGCATTTT. It encodes CASSVRQAKNQPQHF.

The chain employs TRBV29-1 and TRBJ1-2; D is possibly TRBD1 (5 bases). From germline, CDR1 is SQVTM and CDR2 ANQGSEA. The V end was cut by 1 base, the J end by 8 bases, with 14 bases between. The CDR3 runs to 13 residues. The CDR3 DNA is TGCAGCGTTGAAGTAGGGCAGGGTGGCGGCTACACCTTC. Translation: CSVEVGQGGGYTF.

The rearrangement uses TRBV18 and TRBJ2-1; no clear D gene. CDR3 length equals 14 residues. CDR1 KGHSH and CDR2 LQKENI come from the germline V gene. V lost 6 bases and J 3 bases, leaving 12 bases between the germline ends. In DNA, the CDR3 is TGTGCCAGCTCCCCCTCGGTAGACTACAATGAGCAGTTCTTC. It encodes CASSPSVDYNEQFF.

V usage is TRBV7-9 and J usage is TRBJ2-7; D is ambiguous. In germline, CDR1 is SEHNR, CDR2 FQNEAQ (reference sequence). This CDR3 has 11 amino acids. With 4 bases removed from V and 4 bases from J, the gap between germline ends came to 5 bases. CDR3 protein: CASSSLYEQYF. As DNA, the CDR3 is TGTGCCAGCAGCTCCCTATACGAGCAGTACTTC.

The chain couples TRBV30 to TRBJ1-4; D might be TRBD1 (5 bases). V was clipped by 2 bases and J by 10 bases, with 11 bases between them. Per germline, CDR1 GTSNPN and CDR2 SVGIG (reference sequence). The CDR3 is made up of 12 amino acids. The CDR3 reads CAWSQDRGKLFF. The DNA of the CDR3 is TGTGCCTGGAGTCAGGATAGGGGAAAACTGTTTTTT. Full variable domain (rest looked up from reference TRBV30 and TRBJ1-4): SQTIHQWPATLVQPVGSPLSLECTVEGTSNPNLYWYRQAAGRGLQLLFYSVGIGQISSEVPQNLSASRPQDRQFILSSKKLLLSDSGFYLCAWSQDRGKLFFGSGTQLSVL.

CDR3 sequence reads: CASSLDSSQNEQFF. The DNA for the CDR3 is TGCGCCAGCAGCTTGGATTCTAGTCAAAATGAGCAGTTCTTC. V and J are TRBV5-1 and TRBJ2-1; D gene uncertain. This CDR3 contains 14 residues. V was cut by 0 bases and J by 7 bases, with 11 bases left in between. The germline V gene has CDR1 SGHRS and CDR2 YFSETQ. Filled out from reference TRBV5-1 and TRBJ2-1, the complete variable domain reads KAGVTQTPRYLIKTRGQQVTLSCSPISGHRSVSWYQQTPGQGLQFLFEYFSETQRNKGNFPGRFSGRQFSNSRSEMNVSTLELGDSALYLCASSLDSSQNEQFFGPGTRLTVL.

This chain joins TRBV4-1 and TRBJ2-2; D perhaps matches TRBD1 (6 bases). Germline V gene sequence: CDR1 MGHRA, CDR2 YSYEKL. CDR3 size: 17 residues. The V end lost 1 base, the J end lost 0 bases, and 12 bases lay between the germline ends. The CDR3 loop is CASSQGGHRANTGELFF. The CDR3, as DNA: TGCGCCAGCAGCCAAGGAGGTCACAGGGCGAACACCGGGGAGCTGTTTTTT.

The CDR3 coding sequence is TGTGCCAGCAGTTTAGGGGGCTACTCTGGAAACACCATATATTTT. It is translated as CASSLGGYSGNTIYF. The rearrangement uses TRBV6-1 and TRBJ1-3; 7 bases match TRBD1. V lost 5 bases, J lost 0 bases, and 4 bases stayed unmatched. The CDR3 is 15 amino acids. Germline-derived CDR1 and CDR2 are MNHNS and SASEGT.

The chain combines TRBV7-8 with TRBJ1-2; tentatively, D is TRBD1 (5 bases). V was shortened by 4 bases and J by 4 bases, with 13 bases between the two germline ends. The CDR3 spans 14 residues. Germline V gene lookup returns CDR1 SGHVS and CDR2 FQNEAQ. The CDR3 region is CASSSRQTLYGYTF. The CDR3 DNA reads TGTGCCAGCAGCTCCCGACAGACTCTCTATGGCTACACCTTC.

The chain links TRBV6-5 to TRBJ2-5; D perhaps matches TRBD1 (6 bases). V lost 6 bases and J 1 base, leaving 12 bases between the germline ends. Germline loops: CDR1 MNHEY, CDR2 SVGAGI. The CDR3 extends over 14 amino acids. CDR3 DNA sequence: TGTGCCAGCAGCTGGGACATGACCCAAGAGACCCAGTACTTC. This encodes CASSWDMTQETQYF.

The genes are TRBV5-6 and TRBJ2-5, with 9 bases identical to TRBD1. This CDR3 has 17 residues. Trimming cost V 0 bases and J 5 bases; bases outside gene matches: 11. Germline loops: CDR1 SGHDT, CDR2 YYEEEE. CDR3 residues: CASSLVGSGTGIETQYF. The CDR3 DNA follows: TGTGCCAGCAGCTTGGTAGGGTCGGGGACAGGGATCGAGACCCAGTACTTC. The full variable domain, in which reference TRBV5-6 and TRBJ2-5 provide the parts outside the CDR3, is DAGVTQSPTHLIKTRGQQVTLRCSPKSGHDTVSWYQQALGQGPQFIFQYYEEEERQRGNFPDRFSGHQFPNYSSELNVNALLLGDSALYLCASSLVGSGTGIETQYFGPGTRLLVL.

The chain links TRBV4-1 to TRBJ1-2; D may be TRBD1 (6 bases). Deletions cut 1 base from V and 7 bases from J, with 16 bases between. The CDR3 contains 15 residues. Germline loops: CDR1 MGHRA, CDR2 YSYEKL. The CDR3 region is CASSQGQGHSGGYTF. The CDR3 DNA is TGCGCCAGCAGCCAAGGTCAGGGGCATTCGGGTGGCTACACCTTC.

The chain links TRBV5-6 to TRBJ2-3, with D perhaps matching TRBD1 (5 bases). CDR1 is SGHDT and CDR2 is YYEEEE in the germline V gene. This CDR3 is built from 15 residues. V dropped 4 bases and J dropped 0 bases, with 12 bases sitting between them. This CDR3 is CASSTGWTSTDTQYF. CDR3 bases: TGTGCCAGCAGCACCGGTTGGACAAGCACAGATACGCAGTATTTT.

This chain links TRBV7-9 with TRBJ2-5, with TRBD1 as a possible D gene (5 bases). CDR3 length: 12 residues. The germline V gene encodes CDR1 SEHNR and CDR2 FQNEAQ (reference sequence). Trimming left V 5 bases short and J 7 bases short, with 11 bases between. The CDR3 region has the DNA TGTGCCAGCAGCCCCGCGCAGGGGACCCAGTACTTC. Its protein product is CASSPAQGTQYF. Combining the CDR3 with reference TRBV7-9 and TRBJ2-5 gives the whole variable domain DTGVSQNPRHKITKRGQNVTFRCDPISEHNRLYWYRQTLGQGPEFLTYFQNEAQLEKSRLLSDRFSAERPKGSFSTLEIQRTEQGDSAMYLCASSPAQGTQYFGPGTRLLVL.

This chain joins TRBV25-1 and TRBJ2-3; D perhaps matches TRBD1 (6 bases). The ends were cut back, 4 bases at V and 1 base at J, with 12 bases in the middle. CDR1 is MGHDK and CDR2 is SYGVNS in the germline V gene. The CDR3 is 15 amino acids. CDR3 sequence (DNA): TGTGCCAGCAGTGTTTCGGCAGGGGGCACAGATACGCAGTATTTT. Amino acids: CASSVSAGGTDTQYF. Drawing the rest from reference TRBV25-1 and TRBJ2-3, the complete variable domain is EADIYQTPRYLVIGTGKKITLECSQTMGHDKMYWYQQDPGMELHLIHYSYGVNSTEKGDLSSESTVSRIRTEHFPLTLESARPSHTSQYLCASSVSAGGTDTQYFGPGTRLTVL.

The V call is TRBV5-1, the J call TRBJ1-1; D is uncertain. The CDR3 is 15 amino acids. The V end was cut by 4 bases, the J end by 1 base, with 14 bases between. Per the germline V gene, CDR1 is SGHRS and CDR2 is YFSETQ. The CDR3 spells CASSTGKGPNTEAFF. The CDR3 DNA follows: TGCGCCAGCAGCACGGGGAAGGGCCCGAACACTGAAGCTTTCTTT.

The V and J genes are TRBV18 and TRBJ2-5, with 7 bases lining up with TRBD1. Germline values: CDR1 KGHSH, CDR2 LQKENI. J lost 1 base, V lost 4 bases, and 3 bases had no gene match. This CDR3 is built from 14 residues. This chain's CDR3 is CASSLGTVQETQYF. In DNA form, the CDR3 reads TGTGCCAGCTCACTCGGGACAGTCCAAGAGACCCAGTACTTC.